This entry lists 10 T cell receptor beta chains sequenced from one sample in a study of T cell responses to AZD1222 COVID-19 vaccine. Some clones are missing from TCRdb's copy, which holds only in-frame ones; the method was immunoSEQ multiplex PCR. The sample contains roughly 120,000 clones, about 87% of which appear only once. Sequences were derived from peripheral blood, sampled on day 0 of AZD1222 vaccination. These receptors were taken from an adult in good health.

The CDR3, as DNA: TGTGCCAGCGAAGAACAGGGGGTTGGCTATGGCTACACCTTC. Its protein is CASEEQGVGYGYTF. The rearrangement joins TRBV19 to TRBJ1-2; 8 bases agree with TRBD1. CDR1 LNHDA and CDR2 SQIVND come from the germline V gene (reference sequence). Unmatched junction bases numbered 10, after V lost 9 bases and J lost 4 bases. The length of the CDR3 is 14 residues.

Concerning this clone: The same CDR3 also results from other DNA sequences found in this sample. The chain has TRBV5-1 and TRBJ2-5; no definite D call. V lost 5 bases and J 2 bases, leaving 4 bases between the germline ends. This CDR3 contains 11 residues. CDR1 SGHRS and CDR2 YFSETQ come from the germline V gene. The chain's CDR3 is CASSYQETQYF. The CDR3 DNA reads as TGCGCCAGCAGTTATCAAGAGACCCAGTACTTC.

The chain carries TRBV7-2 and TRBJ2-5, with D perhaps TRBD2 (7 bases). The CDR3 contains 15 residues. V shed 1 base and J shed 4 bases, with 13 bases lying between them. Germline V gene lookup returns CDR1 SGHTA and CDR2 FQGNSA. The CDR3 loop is CASSLDGGRPETQYF. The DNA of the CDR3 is TGTGCCAGCAGCTTAGACGGGGGGCGCCCAGAGACCCAGTACTTC. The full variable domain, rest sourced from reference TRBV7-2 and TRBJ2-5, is GAGVSQSPSNKVTEKGKDVELRCDPISGHTALYWYRQSLGQGLEFLIYFQGNSAPDKSGLPSDRFSAERTGGSVSTLTIQRTQQEDSAVYLCASSLDGGRPETQYFGPGTRLLVL.

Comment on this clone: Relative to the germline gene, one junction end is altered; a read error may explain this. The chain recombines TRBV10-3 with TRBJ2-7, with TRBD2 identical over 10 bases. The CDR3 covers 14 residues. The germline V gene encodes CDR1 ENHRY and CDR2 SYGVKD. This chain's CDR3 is CAISTGTSALGPLF. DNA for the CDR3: TGTGCCATCAGTACCGGGACTAGCGCATTGGGTCCCCTCTTC.

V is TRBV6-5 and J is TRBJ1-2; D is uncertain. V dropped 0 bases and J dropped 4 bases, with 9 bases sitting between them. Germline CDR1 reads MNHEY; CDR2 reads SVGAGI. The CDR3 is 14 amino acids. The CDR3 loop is CASSYSRGIYGYTF. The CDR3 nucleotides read TGTGCCAGCAGTTACTCGAGAGGGATCTATGGCTACACCTTC.

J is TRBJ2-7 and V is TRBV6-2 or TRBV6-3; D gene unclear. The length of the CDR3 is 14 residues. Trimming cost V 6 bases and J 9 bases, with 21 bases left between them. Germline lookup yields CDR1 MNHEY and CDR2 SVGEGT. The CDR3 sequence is CASSHYTETFGQYF. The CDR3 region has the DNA TGTGCCAGCAGCCACTACACAGAAACCTTCGGGCAGTACTTC.

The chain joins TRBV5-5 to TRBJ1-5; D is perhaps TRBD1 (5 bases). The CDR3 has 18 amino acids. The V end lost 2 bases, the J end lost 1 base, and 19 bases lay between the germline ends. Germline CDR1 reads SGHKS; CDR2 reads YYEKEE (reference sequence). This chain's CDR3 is CASSFRVAQDTSNQPQHF. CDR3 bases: TGTGCCAGCAGCTTTCGGGTCGCACAGGACACAAGCAATCAGCCCCAGCATTTT.

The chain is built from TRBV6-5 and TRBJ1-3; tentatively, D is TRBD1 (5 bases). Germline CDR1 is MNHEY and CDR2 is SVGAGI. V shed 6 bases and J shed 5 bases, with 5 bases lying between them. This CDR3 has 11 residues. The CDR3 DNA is TGTGCCAGCAGGGGACGAAACACCATATATTTT. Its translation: CASRGRNTIYF.

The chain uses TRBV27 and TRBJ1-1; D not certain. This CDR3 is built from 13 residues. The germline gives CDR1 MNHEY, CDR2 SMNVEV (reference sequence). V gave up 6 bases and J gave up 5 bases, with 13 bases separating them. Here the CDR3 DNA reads TGTGCCAGCAGGCCCTCCGGGGTGACTGAAGCTTTCTTT. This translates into CASRPSGVTEAFF.

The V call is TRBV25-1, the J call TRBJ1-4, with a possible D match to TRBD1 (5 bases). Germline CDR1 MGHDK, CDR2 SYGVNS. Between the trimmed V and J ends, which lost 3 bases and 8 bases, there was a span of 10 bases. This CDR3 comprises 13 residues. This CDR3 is CASSDWGEEKLFF. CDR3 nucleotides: TGTGCCAGCAGTGATTGGGGGGAGGAAAAACTGTTTTTT.